The next 20 T cell receptor beta chains were all read from a single sample in a study of cytomegalovirus exposure and HLA in healthy donors. Researchers ran the PCR with 60 Vbeta and 13 Jbeta primers. Profiled with immunoSEQ multiplex PCR; TCRdb holds only in-frame clones, not every one. The sample includes roughly 250,000 clones, 84% of them seen just once. Sequenced: PBMCs. These receptors were collected from a woman aged 40 to 49 in good health and CMV-seropositive.

The gene calls are TRBV6-5 and TRBJ1-6; 8 nucleotides agree with TRBD1. From germline, CDR1 is MNHEY and CDR2 SVGAGI. V lost 2 bases to trimming and J lost 5 bases; unmatched junction nucleotides: 2. This CDR3 contains 15 residues. CDR3 amino acids: CASSYGGQDNSPLHF. DNA of the CDR3: TGTGCCAGCAGTTACGGGGGACAGGATAATTCACCCCTCCACTTT.

Only one count was recorded for this clone. This chain connects TRBV28 to TRBJ1-4; a possible D gene is TRBD1 (5 bases). The CDR3 totals 17 residues. Germline V gene sequence: CDR1 MDHEN, CDR2 SYDVKM. V was shortened by 4 bases and J by 4 bases, with 19 bases between the two germline ends. This chain's CDR3 is CASSSPGGDEGNEKLFF. The CDR3 nucleotides read TGTGCCAGCAGTTCCCCCGGGGGGGACGAGGGTAATGAAAAACTGTTTTTT. The full variable domain, in which reference TRBV28 and TRBJ1-4 provide the parts outside the CDR3, is DVKVTQSSRYLVKRTGEKVFLECVQDMDHENMFWYRQDPGLGLRLIYFSYDVKMKEKGDIPEGYSVSREKKERFSLILESASTNQTSMYLCASSSPGGDEGNEKLFFGSGTQLSVL.

This clone is a singleton in its sample. The CDR3 spells CASSGWLASNTGELFF. DNA for the CDR3: TGTGCCAGCAGTGGTTGGTTGGCATCGAACACCGGGGAGCTGTTTTTT. The rearrangement links TRBV2 to TRBJ2-2; D gene unclear. The CDR3 runs to 16 residues. CDR1 is SNHLY, CDR2 FYNNEI, per germline. Trimming cost V 4 bases and J 0 bases, with 12 bases left between them.

The chain carries TRBV7-2 and TRBJ1-1, with 11 bases matching TRBD1. V lost 4 bases to trimming and J lost 5 bases; unmatched junction nucleotides: 6. This CDR3 comprises 15 residues. The germline V gene encodes CDR1 SGHTA and CDR2 FQGNSA. In nucleotides, the CDR3 is TGTGCCAGCAGCTCTACCGGGACAGGGGGAACTGAAGCTTTCTTT. It specifies CASSSTGTGGTEAFF.

The CDR3 region has the DNA TGTGCCAGCTCACCCGAACAGGGTGTGGGGGAGACCCAGTACTTC. Amino acid sequence: CASSPEQGVGETQYF. The gene calls are TRBV18 and TRBJ2-5, with D possibly being TRBD1 (6 bases). The CDR3 has 15 amino acids. Germline values: CDR1 KGHSH, CDR2 LQKENI. With 3 bases removed from V and 5 bases from J, the gap between germline ends came to 16 bases.

The genes are TRBV7-9 and TRBJ1-4; 9 nucleotides match TRBD1. CDR3 size: 13 residues. V gave up 5 bases and J gave up 7 bases; unmatched junction bases: 2. CDR1 is SEHNR and CDR2 is FQNEAQ in the germline V gene (reference sequence). The DNA of the CDR3 is TGTGCCAGCAGCGGACAGGGGCCTGAAAAACTGTTTTTT. Its protein is CASSGQGPEKLFF. Using reference TRBV7-9 and TRBJ1-4 for the parts outside the CDR3, the full variable domain is DTGVSQNPRHKITKRGQNVTFRCDPISEHNRLYWYRQTLGQGPEFLTYFQNEAQLEKSRLLSDRFSAERPKGSFSTLEIQRTEQGDSAMYLCASSGQGPEKLFFGSGTQLSVL.

V gene TRBV19 combines with J gene TRBJ1-4, with D possibly TRBD1 on 6 matching bases. V was shortened by 4 bases and J by 7 bases, with 19 bases between the two germline ends. The V gene's germline CDR1 is LNHDA and CDR2 SQIVND (reference sequence). The CDR3 is 16 amino acids. The CDR3 loop reads CASSNTPGGQSEKLFF. In DNA form, the CDR3 reads TGTGCCAGTAGTAACACTCCGGGGGGCCAGAGTGAAAAACTGTTTTTT.

The chain is built from TRBV9 and TRBJ2-1; 11 positions agree with TRBD2. V gave up 2 bases and J gave up 6 bases; unmatched junction bases: 4. Germline CDR1 SGDLS, CDR2 YYNGEE. CDR3 length equals 15 residues. This CDR3 is CASSVSGLAGNEQFF. CDR3 in DNA: TGTGCCAGCAGCGTCAGTGGACTAGCGGGCAATGAGCAGTTCTTC.

V gene TRBV5-1 combines with J gene TRBJ2-1; 9 bases line up with TRBD2. Trimming took 2 bases from V and 4 from J; bases not matched to a gene: 10. The CDR3 sequence is 17 residues long. Germline CDR1 reads SGHRS; CDR2 reads YFSETQ. DNA of the CDR3: TGCGCCAGCAGCTTAGTCCCTAGCGGGAAACTGTACAATGAGCAGTTCTTC. This codes for CASSLVPSGKLYNEQFF.

V is TRBV4-2 and J is TRBJ2-4, with unresolved D. V was cut by 0 bases and J by 2 bases, with 5 bases left in between. The CDR3 totals 14 residues. Germline loops: CDR1 LGHNA, CDR2 YNFKEQ. The CDR3 spells CASSQEYTKNIQYF. The DNA of the CDR3 is TGTGCCAGCAGCCAAGAGTATACCAAAAACATTCAGTACTTC.

The chain has TRBV5-4 and TRBJ2-5; tentative D call: TRBD2 (5 bases). This CDR3 comprises 14 residues. V gave up 4 bases and J gave up 4 bases, with 14 bases separating them. From germline, CDR1 is SGHNT and CDR2 YYREEE (reference sequence). The CDR3 loop is CASSASSWSETQYF. The CDR3 DNA follows: TGTGCCAGCAGCGCTAGCAGTTGGTCAGAGACCCAGTACTTC.

V is TRBV6-1 and J is TRBJ2-1; D is perhaps TRBD1 (6 bases). The CDR3 consists of 14 residues. Germline lookup yields CDR1 MNHNS and CDR2 SASEGT. Trimming left V 1 base short and J 10 bases short, with 14 bases between. The CDR3 nucleotides read TGTGCCAGCAGTGAAGTGGCCAGGGGTCGCGAGCAGTTCTTC. The encoded protein is CASSEVARGREQFF.

The V and J genes are TRBV7-9 and TRBJ1-2; D is unclear. Looked up from germline, CDR1 is SEHNR and CDR2 is FQNEAQ (reference sequence). The CDR3 has 12 amino acids. Trimming shortened V by 2 bases and J by 3 bases, and 4 bases separated the two germline ends. The CDR3 protein is CASSLQDYGYTF. The CDR3 DNA sequence: TGTGCCAGCAGCTTACAGGACTATGGCTACACCTTC.

The table lists this clone with a few counts. This rearrangement joins TRBV28 to TRBJ1-2; D might be TRBD1 (5 bases). Germline V lookup: CDR1 MDHEN, CDR2 SYDVKM. V was cut by 6 bases and J by 5 bases, with 19 bases left in between. The CDR3 runs 15 residues. CDR3 region: CASSLHRLLGYGYTF. The DNA of the CDR3 is TGTGCCAGCAGCCTCCACAGGCTGCTAGGTTATGGCTACACCTTC.

To note about this clone: The same CDR3 also results from other DNA sequences found in this sample. The chain recombines TRBV5-1 with TRBJ2-5; no definite D call. This CDR3 is 14 amino acids long. Germline V CDR1 and CDR2: SGHRS, YFSETQ. Trimming removed 0 bases from V and 2 bases from J, with 8 bases in between. CDR3 amino acids: CASSLGAVQETQYF. In DNA form, the CDR3 reads TGCGCCAGCAGCTTGGGGGCAGTACAAGAGACCCAGTACTTC. The entire variable domain, with the rest obtained from reference TRBV5-1 and TRBJ2-5, is as follows: KAGVTQTPRYLIKTRGQQVTLSCSPISGHRSVSWYQQTPGQGLQFLFEYFSETQRNKGNFPGRFSGRQFSNSRSEMNVSTLELGDSALYLCASSLGAVQETQYFGPGTRLLVL.

The genes are TRBV5-1 and TRBJ1-5; maybe TRBD1 (5 bases). The CDR3 loop spans 15 amino acids. Trimming took off 0 bases at V and 4 bases at J, with 11 bases between the two ends. CDR1 SGHRS and CDR2 YFSETQ come from the germline V gene. The CDR3 is CASSLALYRNQPQHF. DNA of the CDR3: TGCGCCAGCAGCTTGGCCCTCTACAGGAATCAGCCCCAGCATTTT.

This rearrangement joins TRBV9 to TRBJ2-7; 8 nucleotides match TRBD2. V trimming: 2 bases; J trimming: 6 bases; junction bases outside the gene matches: 10. CDR1 SGDLS and CDR2 YYNGEE come from the germline V gene. This CDR3 is 15 amino acids long. The CDR3: CASSVAGLGGSEQYF. CDR3 in DNA: TGTGCCAGCAGCGTTGCGGGACTAGGTGGGAGCGAGCAGTACTTC. Full variable domain (outside the CDR3, taken from reference TRBV9 and TRBJ2-7): DSGVTQTPKHLITATGQRVTLRCSPRSGDLSVYWYQQSLDQGLQFLIQYYNGEERAKGNILERFSAQQFPDLHSELNLSSLELGDSALYFCASSVAGLGGSEQYFGPGTRLTVT.

The chain carries TRBV19 and TRBJ2-1; TRBD2 matches 14 bases. The CDR3 spans 16 residues. Germline CDR1 and CDR2: LNHDA and SQIVND (reference sequence). Trimming at V came to 9 bases and at J to 8 bases, leaving 12 bases not matched to a gene. The CDR3 DNA is TGTGCCAGCCGTGGACGGACTAGCGGGAGGACCCATGAGCAGTTCTTC. Amino acid sequence: CASRGRTSGRTHEQFF.

The chain employs TRBV28 and TRBJ1-3, with D possibly being TRBD1 (5 bases). This CDR3 is built from 16 residues. From germline, CDR1 is MDHEN and CDR2 SYDVKM. Trimming shortened V by 6 bases and J by 2 bases, and 17 bases separated the two germline ends. In DNA, the CDR3 is TGTGCCAGCAGAACAGGATTTTTAACCGCTGGAAACACCATATATTTT. The encoded protein is CASRTGFLTAGNTIYF.

This sequence joins TRBV4-3 and TRBJ2-1; D gene ambiguous. With 0 bases removed from V and 0 bases from J, the gap between germline ends came to 9 bases. Germline V gene lookup returns CDR1 LGHNA and CDR2 YSLEER. The CDR3 spans 16 residues. Here the CDR3 DNA reads TGCGCCAGCAGCCAAGAAGCCACTACCTCCTACAATGAGCAGTTCTTC. Its translation is CASSQEATTSYNEQFF.